Shown below are 14 T cell receptor beta chains from a single sample sequenced in a study. TCRdb re-analysed the 5' RACE reads in MiXCR, keeping a single row per CDR3 protein. In the table there are approximately 58,000 distinct CDR3 sequences, 26% of which are singletons. Tregs were sorted as CD4+CD25+CD127-/low cells. The specimen sequenced was tumor-infiltrating Tregs sorted from the breast tumor. These receptors all come from a female donor with breast cancer.

The V and J genes are TRBV3-1 and TRBJ2-2; D is unclear. The CDR3 loop spans 15 amino acids. V lost 3 bases and J lost 5, with 13 bases in between. Germline values: CDR1 LGHDT, CDR2 YNNKEL (reference sequence). The CDR3 protein is CASSHGWAGTGELFF. The DNA of the CDR3 is TGTGCCAGCAGCCACGGTTGGGCCGGTACCGGGGAGCTGTTTTTT.

Relative to its sample, this clonotype is medium-sized. The chain joins TRBV5-1 to TRBJ2-2; D is unclear. From germline, CDR1 is SGHRS and CDR2 YFSETQ. With 6 bases removed from V and 0 bases from J, the gap between germline ends came to 9 bases. This CDR3 spans 14 amino acids. CDR3: CASTPAPNTGELFF. CDR3 coding DNA: TGCGCCAGCACCCCCGCTCCGAACACCGGGGAGCTGTTTTTT.

This sequence joins TRBV4-1 and TRBJ2-3; D remains unclear. Trimming left V 4 bases short and J 5 bases short, with 10 bases between. Germline CDR1 MGHRA, CDR2 YSYEKL. The CDR3 runs to 13 residues. The CDR3 region is CASSRQTLDTQYF. The CDR3 DNA follows: TGCGCCAGCAGCCGGCAGACTTTAGATACGCAGTATTTT.

Notes on this clonotype: This CDR3 is missing its conserved last phenylalanine or tryptophan, likely due to a read error. The chain carries TRBV5-1 and TRBJ1-2, with 9 bases aligning to TRBD1. CDR3 length: 17 amino acids. With 0 bases clipped from V and 2 bases from J, the junction kept 8 bases outside the gene matches. Looked up from germline, CDR1 is SGHRS and CDR2 is YFSETQ. CDR3 region: CASSLGPAGTGNYGYTI. CDR3 sequence (DNA): TGCGCCAGCAGCTTGGGGCCGGCCGGGACAGGGAACTATGGCTACACCATC.

This rearrangement joins TRBV6-2 or TRBV6-3 to TRBJ1-2; 9 bases line up with TRBD1. This CDR3 comprises 18 residues. The ends lost 5 bases at V and 5 bases at J; junction bases unmatched: 18. Per the germline V gene, CDR1 is MNHEY and CDR2 is SVGEGT. The CDR3 nucleotides read TGTGCCAGCAGTCCTGGAGGGACAGGGAGGCTCCGAGCATATGGCTACACCTTC. Translated, it gives CASSPGGTGRLRAYGYTF.

Ten or more counts support this clonotype. J is TRBJ2-3 and V is TRBV5-1; D unclear. Germline CDR1 SGHRS, CDR2 YFSETQ. V lost 0 bases and J lost 6, with 14 bases in between. This CDR3 spans 15 amino acids. This CDR3 is CASSLVLSLGDTQYF. For the CDR3, the DNA is TGCGCCAGCAGCTTGGTTCTGTCCCTCGGGGATACGCAGTATTTT.

As regards this clonotype: The junction departs from the called germline gene at one end, perhaps through a read error. The V gene is TRBV10-1, the J gene TRBJ2-5; maybe TRBD1 (6 bases). The germline V gene encodes CDR1 WNHNN and CDR2 SYGVQD (reference sequence). CDR3 length: 14 amino acids. CDR3 DNA: TGCACCAGCAGTGAGTCGCGGCAGGGGGAGACCCAGTACTTC. Residues: CTSSESRQGETQYF.

This clonotype has more than one count but fewer than ten. This CDR3 is CASSLSDTRGYTF. CDR3 coding DNA: TGTGCCAGCAGTTTGTCGGACACGCGGGGCTACACCTTC. The rearrangement links TRBV28 to TRBJ1-2; a weak D match, TRBD1 (5 bases). Germline V gene lookup returns CDR1 MDHEN and CDR2 SYDVKM. The CDR3 sequence is 13 residues long. V was trimmed by 3 bases and J by 8 bases, leaving 13 bases between them.

The chain employs TRBV5-1 and TRBJ2-3; possibly TRBD1 for D (5 bases). CDR3 size: 15 residues. Trimming cost V 1 base and J 2 bases, with 11 bases left between them. Germline values: CDR1 SGHRS, CDR2 YFSETQ. The CDR3 sequence: CASSLLSGNTDTQYF. The CDR3, as DNA: TGCGCCAGCAGCTTGTTATCAGGGAACACAGATACGCAGTATTTT.

This clonotype came up many times. The rearrangement links TRBV9 to TRBJ1-1; possible D gene TRBD1, 6 bases. Germline V gives CDR1 SGDLS, CDR2 YYNGEE. The length of the CDR3 is 13 residues. V lost 0 bases to trimming and J lost 11 bases, with 14 bases between them. DNA of the CDR3: TGTGCCAGCAGCGTAGATTTAAACAGGGATGCTTTCTTT. Protein sequence: CASSVDLNRDAFF.

There are a few counts of this clonotype. The chain links TRBV5-1 to TRBJ2-5, with unresolved D. Trimming removed 1 base at V and 0 bases at J, with 4 bases between. The CDR3 consists of 13 residues. Germline CDR1 SGHRS, CDR2 YFSETQ. CDR3 nucleotide sequence: TGCGCCAGCAGCTTGTACAACCAAGAGACCCAGTACTTC. As protein: CASSLYNQETQYF. The whole variable domain, filled in from reference TRBV5-1 and TRBJ2-5, reads KAGVTQTPRYLIKTRGQQVTLSCSPISGHRSVSWYQQTPGQGLQFLFEYFSETQRNKGNFPGRFSGRQFSNSRSEMNVSTLELGDSALYLCASSLYNQETQYFGPGTRLLVL.

This clonotype was counted a few times. The DNA for the CDR3 is TGCAGTGCTAGAGTAGCGGGAGAGGGCACAGATACGCAGTATTTT. Translating gives CSARVAGEGTDTQYF. The V and J genes are TRBV20-1 and TRBJ2-3; the match to TRBD2 covers 9 bases. This CDR3 has 15 residues. The trim removed 1 base at V and 1 base at J, leaving 3 bases unmatched. The germline gives CDR1 DFQATT, CDR2 SNEGSKA (reference sequence).

In this sample, this clonotype turned up a few times. The gene calls are TRBV11-3 and TRBJ2-1; D is undetermined. The CDR3 extends over 15 amino acids. V dropped 1 base and J dropped 6 bases, with 13 bases sitting between them. Looked up from germline, CDR1 is SGHNT and CDR2 is YENEEA. CDR3 residues: CASSLGSYGRNEQFF. The CDR3 nucleotides are TGTGCCAGCAGCTTAGGGAGTTATGGACGCAATGAGCAGTTCTTC.

With respect to this clonotype: Germline is not matched at one junction end, which may reflect a read error. This chain links TRBV4-1 with TRBJ1-5; no firm D call. The CDR3 has 15 amino acids. Germline-derived CDR1 and CDR2 are MGHRA and YSYEKL. The CDR3 region is CASNQVWAGGQPQHF. The CDR3, as DNA: TGCGCCAGCAACCAAGTATGGGCAGGAGGGCAGCCCCAGCATTTT.